Listed here are 26 T cell receptor beta chains from one sample, sequenced in a study of cytomegalovirus exposure and HLA in healthy donors. Researchers ran the PCR with 60 Vbeta and 13 Jbeta primers. Libraries were prepared by immunoSEQ multiplex PCR; TCRdb keeps only in-frame clonotypes and omits some of them. Among about 130,000 clones listed, roughly 71% were seen once. The sample taken for sequencing was PBMCs. All receptors derive from a woman in her forties or fifties in good health and CMV-seropositive.

This clone appeared a few times. The V and J genes are TRBV19 and TRBJ2-3, with 11 bases lining up with TRBD2. Unmatched junction bases numbered 12, after V lost 1 base and J lost 0 bases. This CDR3 spans 20 amino acids. Per the germline V gene, CDR1 is LNHDA and CDR2 is SQIVND (reference sequence). Here the CDR3 DNA reads TGTGCCAGTAGTATAGTAGGACTAGCGGGTGGCCCCCCTAGCACAGATACGCAGTATTTT. It yields the protein CASSIVGLAGGPPSTDTQYF.

The chain combines TRBV7-7 with TRBJ2-2; 9 bases are a match to TRBD1. The CDR3 covers 17 residues. Trimming took 4 bases from V and 4 from J; bases not matched to a gene: 10. Germline V gene lookup returns CDR1 SSHAT and CDR2 FNYEAQ (reference sequence). The CDR3 DNA reads as TGTGCCAGCAGCTCACGACCGGGACAGGGTGGCACCGGGGAGCTGTTTTTT. Translation: CASSSRPGQGGTGELFF.

The chain joins TRBV9 to TRBJ2-5, with 11 bases identical to TRBD2. The CDR3 runs to 16 residues. Germline values: CDR1 SGDLS, CDR2 YYNGEE. Trimming removed 3 bases from V and 10 bases from J; junction bases left unmatched: 14. CDR3 in DNA: TGTGCCAGCAGCGCGACTAGCGGGACCCTTGAGGGGGGCCAGTACTTC. Its protein is CASSATSGTLEGGQYF.

This clone was seen more than once but under ten times. V and J are TRBV18 and TRBJ2-2, with 8 nucleotides matching TRBD2. Trimming cost V 1 base and J 5 bases; bases outside gene matches: 9. CDR3 size: 17 residues. CDR1 is KGHSH, CDR2 LQKENI, per germline. CDR3 DNA sequence: TGTGCCAGCTCACCACTTACTAGCGGTGGGATAACCGGGGAGCTGTTTTTT. This translates into CASSPLTSGGITGELFF. Full variable domain (rest looked up from reference TRBV18 and TRBJ2-2): NAGVMQNPRHLVRRRGQEARLRCSPMKGHSHVYWYRQLPEEGLKFMVYLQKENIIDESGMPKERFSAEFPKEGPSILRIQQVVRGDSAAYFCASSPLTSGGITGELFFGEGSRLTVL.

Regarding this clone: The same CDR3 is also encoded by other DNA sequences in this sample. V usage is TRBV6-4 and J usage is TRBJ1-2; 9 bases fit TRBD1. The trim removed 5 bases at V and 2 bases at J, leaving 6 bases unmatched. The CDR3 extends over 15 amino acids. The germline V gene encodes CDR1 MRHNA and CDR2 SNTAGT. The CDR3 region has the DNA TGTGCCAGCAGTTATAACAGGGGGCCGAACTATGGCTACACCTTC. Translating it yields CASSYNRGPNYGYTF.

The chain combines TRBV9 with TRBJ2-3; 7 nucleotides agree with TRBD2. Germline lookup yields CDR1 SGDLS and CDR2 YYNGEE. The CDR3 extends over 15 amino acids. J lost 1 base, V lost 4 bases, and 6 bases had no gene match. The CDR3 DNA is TGTGCCAGCAGCTTCGGGGGGAAGGGCACAGATACGCAGTATTTT. This translates into CASSFGGKGTDTQYF.

V and J are TRBV4-1 and TRBJ1-3; no firm D call. V shed 0 bases and J shed 0 bases, with 12 bases lying between them. This CDR3 contains 17 residues. CDR1 is MGHRA, CDR2 YSYEKL, per germline. The CDR3 is CASSQDPLSFSGNTIYF. Written as DNA, the CDR3 is TGCGCCAGCAGCCAAGATCCCCTGTCCTTCTCTGGAAACACCATATATTTT.

The chain carries TRBV9 and TRBJ1-3; D unresolved. Germline V lookup: CDR1 SGDLS, CDR2 YYNGEE. This CDR3 has 13 amino acids. The V and J ends lost 3 bases and 4 bases respectively, with 8 bases between them. CDR3 nucleotides: TGTGCCAGCAGCGCCGGAGGGGGAAACACCATATATTTT. Translating gives CASSAGGGNTIYF.

The CDR3 loop is CASSSGFGNSPLHF. Written as DNA, the CDR3 is TGTGCCAGCAGCTCAGGGTTCGGTAATTCACCCCTCCACTTT. This chain uses TRBV5-6 with TRBJ1-6, with D possibly TRBD1 on 5 matching bases. The CDR3 contains 14 residues. Germline V CDR1 and CDR2: SGHDT, YYEEEE. V gave up 3 bases and J gave up 6 bases, with 10 bases separating them. The variable domain in full, completed from reference TRBV5-6 and TRBJ1-6, reads DAGVTQSPTHLIKTRGQQVTLRCSPKSGHDTVSWYQQALGQGPQFIFQYYEEEERQRGNFPDRFSGHQFPNYSSELNVNALLLGDSALYLCASSSGFGNSPLHFGNGTRLTVT.

V gene TRBV28 combines with J gene TRBJ2-6; D is unclear. Germline values: CDR1 MDHEN, CDR2 SYDVKM. The CDR3 is 15 residues long. Trimming pared 1 base from V and 0 bases from J, leaving 4 bases between. CDR3 amino acids: CASSLLISGANVLTF. In DNA, the CDR3 is TGTGCCAGCAGTTTATTAATCTCTGGGGCCAACGTCCTGACTTTC.

This clone was seen more than once but under ten times. The CDR3 coding sequence is TGTGCCAGCAGCTTCCCCTACTCCTACGAGCAGTACTTC. It translates to CASSFPYSYEQYF. V is TRBV5-6 and J is TRBJ2-7; no firm D call. Per germline, CDR1 SGHDT and CDR2 YYEEEE. V was pared by 2 bases and J by 0 bases, with 6 bases between. The CDR3 covers 13 residues.

V usage is TRBV29-1 and J usage is TRBJ2-5, with D possibly matching TRBD2 (5 bases). The ends were cut back, 4 bases at V and 5 bases at J, with 20 bases in the middle. Per germline, CDR1 SQVTM and CDR2 ANQGSEA. CDR3 size: 15 residues. The CDR3 protein is CSVASGRTLGETQYF. In nucleotides, the CDR3 is TGCAGCGTTGCGAGCGGAAGGACTCTGGGGGAGACCCAGTACTTC.

The rearrangement uses TRBV30 and TRBJ1-6, with TRBD1 matching over 8 bases. V lost 1 base and J lost 9; bases outside the gene matches: 5. Germline V gene lookup returns CDR1 GTSNPN and CDR2 SVGIG (reference sequence). CDR3 length: 14 amino acids. DNA of the CDR3: TGTGCCTGGAGTGGACAGGGGATCGGTTCACCCCTCCACTTT. Amino acid sequence: CAWSGQGIGSPLHF. Combining the CDR3 with reference TRBV30 and TRBJ1-6 gives the whole variable domain SQTIHQWPATLVQPVGSPLSLECTVEGTSNPNLYWYRQAAGRGLQLLFYSVGIGQISSEVPQNLSASRPQDRQFILSSKKLLLSDSGFYLCAWSGQGIGSPLHFGNGTRLTVT.

The V call is TRBV7-2, the J call TRBJ2-5, with TRBD1 matching over 7 bases. The length of the CDR3 is 13 residues. CDR1 is SGHTA, CDR2 FQGNSA, per germline. V shed 5 bases and J 2 bases; nucleotides not matched to a gene: 2. The CDR3 bases are TGTGCCAGCAGCCGGGACAGACAAGAGACCCAGTACTTC. Encoded protein: CASSRDRQETQYF.

This sequence joins TRBV6-1 and TRBJ1-1, with a possible D match to TRBD1 (5 bases). Germline CDR1 and CDR2: MNHNS and SASEGT. The CDR3 has 13 amino acids. V was cut by 4 bases and J by 3 bases, with 9 bases left in between. DNA for the CDR3: TGTGCCAGCAGTGGGGGCAGGTACACTGAAGCTTTCTTT. This gives the protein CASSGGRYTEAFF.

V is TRBV5-1 and J is TRBJ2-6; 8 bases map to TRBD1. With 3 bases clipped from V and 1 base from J, the junction kept 6 bases outside the gene matches. The germline CDR1 and CDR2 sequences are SGHRS and YFSETQ. The CDR3 consists of 17 residues. CDR3 loop: CASSWTGLRSGANVLTF. CDR3 bases: TGCGCCAGCAGCTGGACAGGGCTTCGGTCTGGGGCCAACGTCCTGACTTTC.

This clone has a handful of counts. This chain joins TRBV6-5 and TRBJ2-2; D is uncertain. CDR3 length: 12 residues. Germline values: CDR1 MNHEY, CDR2 SVGAGI. Deletions cut 6 bases from V and 4 bases from J, with 6 bases between. CDR3 sequence (DNA): TGTGCCAGCAGCCCGAGCACCGGGGAGCTGTTTTTT. Translated: CASSPSTGELFF.

The chain joins TRBV6-1 to TRBJ1-2; D possibly corresponds to TRBD1 (6 bases). V lost 1 base to trimming and J lost 7 bases, with 22 bases between them. CDR1 and CDR2 from the germline V gene are MNHNS and SASEGT. This CDR3 comprises 17 residues. CDR3 DNA sequence: TGTGCCAGCAGTGAAGGGAGCGGGGGGCTTTCCGTAAGTGGCTACACCTTC. The encoded protein is CASSEGSGGLSVSGYTF.

The chain has TRBV4-1 and TRBJ2-7, with TRBD2 identical over 8 bases. Per the germline V gene, CDR1 is MGHRA and CDR2 is YSYEKL. The CDR3 contains 15 residues. Trimming cost V 1 base and J 4 bases; bases outside gene matches: 6. The CDR3 region is CASSQVRTGGYEQYF. The CDR3 DNA reads as TGCGCCAGCAGCCAAGTTAGGACGGGAGGGTACGAGCAGTACTTC.

The chain combines TRBV27 with TRBJ2-7; TRBD1 matches at 10 bases. The CDR3 runs 16 residues. Germline-derived CDR1 and CDR2 are MNHEY and SMNVEV (reference sequence). V lost 3 bases to trimming and J lost 3 bases; unmatched junction nucleotides: 8. CDR3 bases: TGTGCCAGCAGTTTGAGCGGGACAGGGGCTTTCTACGAGCAGTACTTC. This codes for CASSLSGTGAFYEQYF.

This clone has a handful of counts. The chain combines TRBV5-4 with TRBJ2-1, with TRBD1 matching 7 bases. The germline V gene encodes CDR1 SGHNT and CDR2 YYREEE (reference sequence). The length of the CDR3 is 14 residues. Trimming at V came to 4 bases and at J to 6 bases, leaving 7 bases not matched to a gene. The CDR3 loop reads CASSPTGASNEQFF. The CDR3 region has the DNA TGTGCCAGCAGCCCTACAGGGGCTAGCAATGAGCAGTTCTTC. Looking up the rest from reference TRBV5-4 and TRBJ2-1 gives the full variable domain: ETGVTQSPTHLIKTRGQQVTLRCSSQSGHNTVSWYQQALGQGPQFIFQYYREEENGRGNFPPRFSGLQFPNYSSELNVNALELDDSALYLCASSPTGASNEQFFGPGTRLTVL.

This clone was seen only once. The V call is TRBV27, the J call TRBJ1-1; the D is unclear. CDR1 and CDR2 from the germline V gene are MNHEY and SMNVEV (reference sequence). Trimming removed 6 bases from V and 7 bases from J, with 18 bases in between. The CDR3 contains 14 residues. CDR3 in DNA: TGTGCCAGCAGAACCGACCCGACTCAGAATGAAGCTTTCTTT. Its protein product is CASRTDPTQNEAFF.

The V gene is TRBV7-8, the J gene TRBJ1-4; 10 bases agree with TRBD1. Germline trimming cut 5 bases from V and 11 bases from J; bases unmatched to any gene: 11. The length of the CDR3 is 15 residues. Per germline, CDR1 SGHVS and CDR2 FQNEAQ. The chain's CDR3 is CASSTLRDRGFKLFF. In nucleotides, the CDR3 is TGTGCCAGCAGCACATTACGGGACAGGGGTTTTAAACTGTTTTTT.

This sequence joins TRBV5-4 and TRBJ2-2; 12 bases are a match to TRBD2. The CDR3 has 17 residues. The junction had 8 bases not matched to a gene; V was cut back by 4 bases and J by 4 bases. Germline CDR1 is SGHNT and CDR2 is YYREEE (reference sequence). CDR3 amino acids: CASSPTSGGGVTGELFF. The CDR3, as DNA: TGTGCCAGCAGCCCGACTAGCGGGGGAGGGGTCACCGGGGAGCTGTTTTTT.

This clone came up a few times. The chain combines TRBV2 with TRBJ2-7; a possible D gene is TRBD1 (6 bases). V dropped 5 bases and J dropped 6 bases, with 11 bases sitting between them. The CDR3 is made up of 12 amino acids. Germline CDR1 is SNHLY and CDR2 is FYNNEI. The DNA for the CDR3 is TGTGCCAGCAGTCTACAGGGTGCCGAGCAGTACTTC. Its protein product is CASSLQGAEQYF.

The V call is TRBV7-2, the J call TRBJ1-5, with 7 positions matching TRBD1. Unmatched junction bases numbered 14, after V lost 4 bases and J lost 8 bases. The CDR3 extends over 16 amino acids. The germline CDR1 and CDR2 sequences are SGHTA and FQGNSA. The CDR3 coding sequence is TGTGCCAGCAGCTCTCAACCGGGACAGAGAGCTGAGCCCCAGCATTTT. This sequence encodes CASSSQPGQRAEPQHF.